The 15 T cell receptor beta chains given below trace back to one sample, sequenced in a study of T cells in localized non-small cell lung cancer. The data were produced by immunoSEQ multiplex PCR, yet TCRdb's version contains in-frame clones alone and is incomplete. This sample yields roughly 19,000 clones, of which roughly 83% are seen a single time; approximately 4.8% belongs to the top ten. The source material was peripheral blood, sampled before any cancer treatment. All receptors derive from a man aged 40 to 70 with stage I lung adenocarcinoma.

The gene calls are TRBV18 and TRBJ1-3; TRBD1 agrees at 7 bases. CDR1 and CDR2 (germline): KGHSH, LQKENI. V gave up 3 bases and J gave up 0 bases; unmatched junction bases: 8. The CDR3 has 17 residues. CDR3 coding DNA: TGTGCCAGCTCACCTCGACAGGGTTCTGACTCTGGAAACACCATATATTTT. Protein product: CASSPRQGSDSGNTIYF.

This CDR3 reads CATSRDGFSYEQYF. Here the CDR3 DNA reads TGTGCCACCAGCAGAGATGGATTCTCCTACGAGCAGTACTTC. The rearrangement uses TRBV15 and TRBJ2-7; D is undetermined. The germline V gene encodes CDR1 LNHNV and CDR2 YYDKDF (reference sequence). Trimming removed 0 bases at V and 0 bases at J, with 6 bases between. The length of the CDR3 is 14 residues.

The chain employs TRBV6-1 and TRBJ1-2; 8 nucleotides match TRBD1. This CDR3 contains 15 residues. Germline V CDR1 and CDR2: MNHNS, SASEGT. V trimming: 8 bases; J trimming: 8 bases; junction bases outside the gene matches: 16. CDR3 sequence reads: CASSDGGTGIFGYTF. CDR3 in DNA: TGTGCCAGCTCAGATGGGGGGACAGGTATTTTCGGCTACACCTTC.

The chain links TRBV7-2 to TRBJ2-5, with TRBD2 matching over 15 bases. Gene TRBJ2-7 matches the end of the DNA better, so the J call may be wrong. The CDR3 sequence is 18 residues long. Germline CDR1 SGHTA, CDR2 FQGNSA. CDR3: CASSWTSGGAGGTYEQYF. The CDR3 DNA is TGTGCCAGCAGCTGGACTAGCGGGGGGGCCGGAGGAACCTACGAGCAGTACTTC.

This rearrangement joins TRBV15 to TRBJ2-3, with 7 bases identical to TRBD2. Germline-derived CDR1 and CDR2 are LNHNV and YYDKDF (reference sequence). CDR3 length equals 16 residues. Trimming at V came to 0 bases and at J to 2 bases, leaving 5 bases not matched to a gene. In nucleotides, the CDR3 is TGTGCCACCAGCAGAGAGGGTCGGGGGGTCACAGATACGCAGTATTTT. Protein: CATSREGRGVTDTQYF. Combining the CDR3 with reference TRBV15 and TRBJ2-3 gives the whole variable domain DAMVIQNPRYQVTQFGKPVTLSCSQTLNHNVMYWYQQKSSQAPKLLFHYYDKDFNNEADTPDNFQSRRPNTSFCFLDIRSPGLGDTAMYLCATSREGRGVTDTQYFGPGTRLTVL.

V gene TRBV5-1 combines with J gene TRBJ2-5, with a possible D match to TRBD1 (5 bases). Between the trimmed V and J ends, which lost 2 bases and 0 bases, there was a span of 8 bases. The CDR3 length is 14 residues. Germline CDR1 is SGHRS and CDR2 is YFSETQ. In DNA, the CDR3 is TGCGCCAGCAGCTTTATGACAGACCAAGAGACCCAGTACTTC. Encoded protein: CASSFMTDQETQYF. Full variable domain (missing parts from reference TRBV5-1 and TRBJ2-5): KAGVTQTPRYLIKTRGQQVTLSCSPISGHRSVSWYQQTPGQGLQFLFEYFSETQRNKGNFPGRFSGRQFSNSRSEMNVSTLELGDSALYLCASSFMTDQETQYFGPGTRLLVL.

J is TRBJ2-1 and V is TRBV5-3, with TRBD2 identical over 11 bases. TRBV5-3 is an ORF; its function is uncertain. The CDR3 has 15 amino acids. V trimming: 1 base; J trimming: 8 bases; junction bases outside the gene matches: 5. The DNA for the CDR3 is TGTGCCAGAAGCTTGAGGGGGACTAGCGGCCATGAGCAGTTCTTC. It translates to CARSLRGTSGHEQFF.

This clone came up once. J is TRBJ2-3 and V is TRBV27; D perhaps matches TRBD1 (6 bases). Germline CDR1 and CDR2: MNHEY and SMNVEV (reference sequence). The CDR3 is 14 amino acids. Trimming shortened V by 6 bases and J by 2 bases, and 12 bases separated the two germline ends. The CDR3 loop reads CASSDRSHTDTQYF. The CDR3 DNA reads as TGTGCCAGCAGCGACAGGAGTCACACAGATACGCAGTATTTT.

This sequence joins TRBV2 and TRBJ1-1; the D gene is possibly TRBD1 (6 bases). Trimming removed 3 bases at V and 1 base at J, with 15 bases between. Germline-derived CDR1 and CDR2 are SNHLY and FYNNEI. The CDR3 totals 16 residues. The CDR3 here is CASSEYGGAGNTEAFF. CDR3 bases: TGTGCCAGCAGTGAGTATGGGGGCGCAGGGAACACTGAAGCTTTCTTT.

CDR3 region: CASSIHTTTANQPQHF. The CDR3 coding sequence is TGTGCCAGTAGTATACATACGACAACGGCCAATCAGCCCCAGCATTTT. This sequence joins TRBV19 and TRBJ1-5; D ambiguous. The CDR3 is 16 amino acids. Germline V gives CDR1 LNHDA, CDR2 SQIVND (reference sequence). The V and J ends lost 2 bases and 3 bases respectively, with 14 bases between them.

This rearrangement joins TRBV19 to TRBJ1-5; D gene ambiguous. The CDR3 spans 14 residues. Germline assignment: CDR1 LNHDA and CDR2 SQIVND (reference sequence). Trimming pared 7 bases from V and 2 bases from J, leaving 12 bases between. The CDR3 protein is CASTSGKGNQPQHF. The CDR3 bases are TGTGCCAGTACCTCGGGGAAAGGCAATCAGCCCCAGCATTTT. Supplemented by reference TRBV19 and TRBJ1-5, the full variable domain reads DGGITQSPKYLFRKEGQNVTLSCEQNLNHDAMYWYRQDPGQGLRLIYYSQIVNDFQKGDIAEGYSVSREKKESFPLTVTSAQKNPTAFYLCASTSGKGNQPQHFGDGTRLSIL.

J is TRBJ2-2 and V is TRBV28; 7 bases fit TRBD1. With V trimmed by 1 base and J by 7 bases, 3 bases remained unmatched. The CDR3 loop spans 14 amino acids. CDR1 is MDHEN, CDR2 SYDVKM, per germline. The CDR3 protein is CASSLLTGIGELFF. The CDR3 DNA is TGTGCCAGCAGTTTATTGACAGGGATCGGGGAGCTGTTTTTT.

This chain links TRBV9 with TRBJ2-1; D possibly corresponds to TRBD2 (7 bases). Per germline, CDR1 SGDLS and CDR2 YYNGEE. The length of the CDR3 is 17 residues. Trimming took off 0 bases at V and 0 bases at J, with 13 bases between the two ends. CDR3 sequence: CASSVVGGVSSYNEQFF. The CDR3 DNA is TGTGCCAGCAGCGTAGTAGGGGGGGTGAGCTCCTACAATGAGCAGTTCTTC.

This chain joins TRBV9 and TRBJ1-4, with D tentatively TRBD1 (6 bases). The length of the CDR3 is 17 residues. Trimming took off 3 bases at V and 8 bases at J, with 23 bases between the two ends. Germline CDR1 is SGDLS and CDR2 is YYNGEE. As DNA, the CDR3 is TGTGCCAGCAGCGATGACCCGGGGCGACAGAGGGGGGAAAAACTGTTTTTT. It is translated as CASSDDPGRQRGEKLFF.

V and J are TRBV28 and TRBJ1-1, with unresolved D. Germline values: CDR1 MDHEN, CDR2 SYDVKM. V was pared by 8 bases and J by 3 bases, with 10 bases between. CDR3 length: 12 residues. The CDR3 sequence: CASVRADTEAFF. The DNA for the CDR3 is TGTGCCAGCGTACGGGCCGACACTGAAGCTTTCTTT.